The 32 T cell receptor beta chains listed next were all sequenced from one sample in a study of blood T cell repertoires in COVID-19. Produced via immunoSEQ multiplex PCR; TCRdb's table is partial and in-frame only. The sample lists a few hundred thousand clones, roughly 91% seen once, with about 0.57% in the top ten. The sample taken for sequencing was PBMCs or T cells enriched from blood (not recorded which). These receptors were collected from a man between 18 and 35 years old who had recovered from COVID-19.

The V gene is TRBV5-1, the J gene TRBJ2-1; 7 positions match TRBD2. The CDR3 is 15 residues long. V dropped 8 bases and J dropped 9; count of bases not matched to a gene: 17. Germline values: CDR1 SGHRS, CDR2 YFSETQ. This CDR3 reads CASSDSLAPSGEQFF. CDR3 in DNA: TGCGCCAGTTCGGATTCACTAGCGCCGTCAGGTGAGCAGTTCTTC.

This clone was picked up one time. The chain joins TRBV6-5 to TRBJ2-1; D gene unclear. From germline, CDR1 is MNHEY and CDR2 SVGAGI. V was trimmed by 0 bases and J by 7 bases, leaving 7 bases between them. The CDR3 loop spans 13 amino acids. The CDR3 protein is CASSYSGQNEQFF. DNA of the CDR3: TGTGCCAGCAGTTACTCTGGGCAAAATGAGCAGTTCTTC.

This chain joins TRBV10-3 and TRBJ2-1, with TRBD1 matching over 8 bases. The CDR3 is made up of 11 amino acids. V was pared by 11 bases and J by 8 bases, with 5 bases of the junction left unmatched. The germline V gene has CDR1 ENHRY and CDR2 SYGVKD. The DNA for the CDR3 is TGTGCCGTAGACAGGGGCCATGAGCAGTTCTTC. Translated, it gives CAVDRGHEQFF.

V gene TRBV3-1 (or the pseudogene TRBV3-2) combines with J gene TRBJ1-3; 9 bases fit TRBD1. Trimming at V came to 6 bases and at J to 0 bases, leaving 3 bases not matched to a gene. The CDR3 sequence is 15 residues long. Per germline, CDR1 LGHDT and CDR2 YNNKEL (reference sequence). CDR3 DNA sequence: TGTGCCAGCAGGGGGACAGGGAGCTCTGGAAACACCATATATTTT. It encodes CASRGTGSSGNTIYF.

The chain has TRBV2 and TRBJ1-3; unclear D gene. CDR1 is SNHLY and CDR2 is FYNNEI in the germline V gene. CDR3 length equals 14 residues. Trimming shortened V by 5 bases and J by 0 bases, and 8 bases separated the two germline ends. The CDR3 DNA reads TGTGCCAGCAGTCCCAGTGTCTCTGGAAACACCATATATTTT. As protein: CASSPSVSGNTIYF. The whole variable domain, filled in from reference TRBV2 and TRBJ1-3, reads EPEVTQTPSHQVTQMGQEVILRCVPISNHLYFYWYRQILGQKVEFLVSFYNNEISEKSEIFDDQFSVERPDGSNFTLKIRSTKLEDSAMYFCASSPSVSGNTIYFGEGSWLTVV.

The V and J genes are TRBV7-9 and TRBJ2-1; 7 bases map to TRBD2. The CDR3 runs 13 residues. V shed 8 bases, J shed 0 bases, and the junction held 1 base outside the gene matches. Per the germline V gene, CDR1 is SEHNR and CDR2 is FQNEAQ (reference sequence). In nucleotides, the CDR3 is TGTGCCAGCCGGGGGGACTCCTACAATGAGCAGTTCTTC. It encodes CASRGDSYNEQFF. Full variable domain (missing parts from reference TRBV7-9 and TRBJ2-1): DTGVSQNPRHKITKRGQNVTFRCDPISEHNRLYWYRQTLGQGPEFLTYFQNEAQLEKSRLLSDRFSAERPKGSFSTLEIQRTEQGDSAMYLCASRGDSYNEQFFGPGTRLTVL.

The chain uses TRBV15 and TRBJ2-1, with D possibly TRBD1 on 5 matching bases. V was clipped by 4 bases and J by 8 bases, with 9 bases between them. Germline lookup yields CDR1 LNHNV and CDR2 YYDKDF (reference sequence). This CDR3 is 12 amino acids long. The CDR3 reads CATSTQADEQFF. The DNA of the CDR3 is TGTGCCACCAGCACACAGGCGGATGAGCAGTTCTTC. Filled out from reference TRBV15 and TRBJ2-1, the complete variable domain reads DAMVIQNPRYQVTQFGKPVTLSCSQTLNHNVMYWYQQKSSQAPKLLFHYYDKDFNNEADTPDNFQSRRPNTSFCFLDIRSPGLGDTAMYLCATSTQADEQFFGPGTRLTVL.

The chain employs TRBV30 and TRBJ1-1, with TRBD1 identical over 8 bases. Germline CDR1 GTSNPN, CDR2 SVGIG (reference sequence). CDR3 length: 13 amino acids. V lost 0 bases to trimming and J lost 3 bases; unmatched junction nucleotides: 0. Written as DNA, the CDR3 is TGTGCCTGGAGTGTACAGGGGGACACTGAAGCTTTCTTT. Protein: CAWSVQGDTEAFF.

The chain has TRBV28 and TRBJ1-4; 7 bases are shared with TRBD1. The V segment lost 1 base and the J segment 1 base; nucleotides outside the gene matches: 3. Per the germline V gene, CDR1 is MDHEN and CDR2 is SYDVKM. CDR3 length: 16 amino acids. CDR3 in amino acids: CASSLLGQETNEKLFF. CDR3 nucleotides: TGTGCCAGCAGTTTATTAGGACAGGAAACTAATGAAAAACTGTTTTTT.

The chain uses TRBV2 and TRBJ2-3, with 8 bases identical to TRBD1. The trim removed 9 bases at V and 3 bases at J, leaving 5 bases unmatched. Germline CDR1 is SNHLY and CDR2 is FYNNEI. The CDR3 has 13 residues. The CDR3 nucleotides read TGTGCCAGTACAGGGGGGTTTACAGATACGCAGTATTTT. Translating gives CASTGGFTDTQYF.

This chain links TRBV5-1 with TRBJ1-2; 7 positions agree with TRBD1. Germline V gene sequence: CDR1 SGHRS, CDR2 YFSETQ. V trimming: 3 bases; J trimming: 5 bases; junction bases outside the gene matches: 13. The CDR3 spans 16 residues. CDR3 coding DNA: TGCGCCAGCAGCTCCCCCCCCGGGACAGAATATTATGGCTACACCTTC. Amino acid sequence: CASSSPPGTEYYGYTF. The full variable domain, rest sourced from reference TRBV5-1 and TRBJ1-2, is KAGVTQTPRYLIKTRGQQVTLSCSPISGHRSVSWYQQTPGQGLQFLFEYFSETQRNKGNFPGRFSGRQFSNSRSEMNVSTLELGDSALYLCASSSPPGTEYYGYTFGSGTRLTVV.

The chain has TRBV2 and TRBJ1-3, with D uncertain. V was trimmed by 2 bases and J by 0 bases, leaving 8 bases between them. The CDR3 is 15 residues long. The germline V gene has CDR1 SNHLY and CDR2 FYNNEI. CDR3 loop: CASSESRSSGNTIYF. In DNA form, the CDR3 reads TGTGCCAGCAGTGAAAGTCGGAGCTCTGGAAACACCATATATTTT. The full variable domain, rest sourced from reference TRBV2 and TRBJ1-3, is EPEVTQTPSHQVTQMGQEVILRCVPISNHLYFYWYRQILGQKVEFLVSFYNNEISEKSEIFDDQFSVERPDGSNFTLKIRSTKLEDSAMYFCASSESRSSGNTIYFGEGSWLTVV.

The CDR3 DNA reads TGCGCCAGCAGCCAAGGGTTTGTCAGGGAAAATTCACCCCTCCACTTT. It codes for CASSQGFVRENSPLHF. The chain employs TRBV4-1 and TRBJ1-6; TRBD1 might be the D (5 bases). The V end was cut by 1 base, the J end by 7 bases, with 14 bases between. The germline V gene encodes CDR1 MGHRA and CDR2 YSYEKL. The CDR3 consists of 16 residues.

The chain employs TRBV11-2 and TRBJ2-2; 9 bases fit TRBD2. The junction had 16 bases not matched to a gene; V was cut back by 8 bases and J by 6 bases. The CDR3 extends over 17 amino acids. CDR1 is SGHAT and CDR2 is FQNNGV in the germline V gene. The CDR3 reads CASRLLAGGPGAGELFF. The CDR3 nucleotides are TGTGCCAGCCGCCTTTTGGCGGGAGGGCCTGGGGCCGGGGAGCTGTTTTTT. Full variable domain (remainder filled in from reference TRBV11-2 and TRBJ2-2): EAGVAQSPRYKIIEKRQSVAFWCNPISGHATLYWYQQILGQGPKLLIQFQNNGVVDDSQLPKDRFSAERLKGVDSTLKIQPAKLEDSAVYLCASRLLAGGPGAGELFFGEGSRLTVL.

This chain connects TRBV2 to TRBJ2-7; D may be TRBD2 (6 bases). The CDR3 consists of 15 residues. V was trimmed by 3 bases and J by 4 bases, leaving 16 bases between them. CDR1 is SNHLY, CDR2 FYNNEI, per germline. The CDR3 loop is CASSEGGTQGYEQYF. The CDR3 nucleotides read TGTGCCAGCAGTGAGGGAGGCACCCAAGGATACGAGCAGTACTTC.

The chain links TRBV19 to TRBJ2-1; possibly TRBD2 for D (5 bases). The CDR3 is 14 residues long. V dropped 7 bases and J dropped 0 bases, with 10 bases sitting between them. Germline V gene lookup returns CDR1 LNHDA and CDR2 SQIVND (reference sequence). The CDR3 is CASIAGGSYNEQFF. In nucleotides, the CDR3 is TGTGCCAGTATCGCTGGAGGCTCCTACAATGAGCAGTTCTTC.

The rearrangement links TRBV29-1 to TRBJ2-7; 9 bases fit TRBD1. V was pared by 7 bases and J by 6 bases, with 13 bases of the junction left unmatched. The CDR3 runs to 14 residues. CDR1 and CDR2 (germline): SQVTM, ANQGSEA. The CDR3 loop is CSAKPRDRAGEQYF. CDR3 bases: TGCAGCGCGAAACCCCGGGACAGGGCCGGCGAGCAGTACTTC.

The J gene is TRBJ2-7, the V gene TRBV7-2; 7 bases fit TRBD2. V shed 5 bases and J 6 bases; nucleotides not matched to a gene: 10. This CDR3 is 14 amino acids long. Looked up from germline, CDR1 is SGHTA and CDR2 is FQGNSA. The CDR3: CASSLSGEAIEQYF. In DNA form, the CDR3 reads TGTGCCAGCAGCCTCAGCGGGGAAGCGATCGAGCAGTACTTC.

There are a few counts of this clone. The CDR3 loop is CASSLDRGVEKLFF. The DNA for the CDR3 is TGTGCCAGCAGCCTGGACAGGGGGGTTGAAAAACTGTTTTTT. V is TRBV3-1 (or the pseudogene TRBV3-2) and J is TRBJ1-4; the match to TRBD1 covers 10 bases. With V trimmed by 4 bases and J by 7 bases, 3 bases remained unmatched. Germline lookup yields CDR1 LGHDT and CDR2 YNNKEL (reference sequence). This CDR3 is 14 amino acids long.

This sequence joins TRBV11-2 and TRBJ2-3; 8 bases fit TRBD2. Germline V CDR1 and CDR2: SGHAT, FQNNGV. V lost 0 bases to trimming and J lost 2 bases; unmatched junction nucleotides: 7. CDR3 size: 17 residues. The CDR3 bases are TGTGCCAGCAGCTTAGATACACTAGCGGCCCTCACAGATACGCAGTATTTT. Amino acid sequence: CASSLDTLAALTDTQYF.

The chain links TRBV7-9 to TRBJ1-5; possible D gene TRBD1, 6 bases. Germline V gene sequence: CDR1 SEHNR, CDR2 FQNEAQ (reference sequence). Deletions cut 1 base from V and 4 bases from J, with 11 bases between. The CDR3 is made up of 15 amino acids. This chain's CDR3 is CASSLGGQTNQPQHF. The CDR3, as DNA: TGTGCCAGCAGCTTAGGTGGACAGACAAATCAGCCCCAGCATTTT.

The J gene is TRBJ1-1, the V gene TRBV2, with TRBD1 matching 7 bases. CDR3 length: 13 amino acids. V gave up 5 bases and J gave up 7 bases; unmatched junction bases: 7. Germline V gene data show CDR1 as SNHLY and CDR2 as FYNNEI. In nucleotides, the CDR3 is TGTGCCAGCAGTCTGGAGCAGGGGGATGAAGCTTTCTTT. Translation gives CASSLEQGDEAFF.

This chain links TRBV29-1 with TRBJ1-4; a possible D gene is TRBD1 (5 bases). The CDR3 has 12 amino acids. The V end was cut by 7 bases, the J end by 10 bases, with 16 bases between. Germline CDR1 is SQVTM and CDR2 is ANQGSEA. The CDR3: CSAGTPGGKLFF. CDR3 nucleotides: TGCAGCGCAGGGACCCCCGGGGGAAAACTGTTTTTT.

The genes are TRBV9 and TRBJ1-5, with D unclear. Trimming pared 0 bases from V and 4 bases from J, leaving 11 bases between. The CDR3 totals 15 residues. The V gene's germline CDR1 is SGDLS and CDR2 YYNGEE. The CDR3 region is CASSVDPGLNQPQHF. CDR3 DNA: TGTGCCAGCAGCGTAGACCCGGGTTTGAATCAGCCCCAGCATTTT.

The rearrangement links TRBV3-1 (or the pseudogene TRBV3-2) to TRBJ1-1, with 7 positions matching TRBD1. Trimming cost V 4 bases and J 0 bases; bases outside gene matches: 2. The CDR3 is 14 amino acids. Germline V CDR1 and CDR2: LGHDT, YNNKEL (reference sequence). CDR3 DNA: TGTGCCAGCAGCCCCCAGGGGGTGAACACTGAAGCTTTCTTT. This gives the protein CASSPQGVNTEAFF.

The rearrangement uses TRBV13 and TRBJ2-7, with TRBD2 as a possible D gene (6 bases). Per germline, CDR1 PRHDT and CDR2 FYEKMQ (reference sequence). V was trimmed by 7 bases and J by 2 bases, leaving 18 bases between them. This CDR3 contains 15 residues. CDR3 sequence (DNA): TGTGCCAGCACCCTTGGAGGGCCGAGGACCTACGAGCAGTACTTC. It translates to CASTLGGPRTYEQYF.

J is TRBJ2-3 and V is TRBV7-9; 9 bases agree with TRBD1. Germline loops: CDR1 SEHNR, CDR2 FQNEAQ (reference sequence). The J segment lost 0 bases and the V segment lost 5 bases, leaving 9 bases of the junction unmatched. The length of the CDR3 is 17 residues. DNA of the CDR3: TGTGCCAGCAGCCCACTTTCCGGGACAGGGAGCACAGATACGCAGTATTTT. This codes for CASSPLSGTGSTDTQYF. Combining the CDR3 with reference TRBV7-9 and TRBJ2-3 gives the whole variable domain DTGVSQNPRHKITKRGQNVTFRCDPISEHNRLYWYRQTLGQGPEFLTYFQNEAQLEKSRLLSDRFSAERPKGSFSTLEIQRTEQGDSAMYLCASSPLSGTGSTDTQYFGPGTRLTVL.

V usage is TRBV6-1 and J usage is TRBJ2-2; 15 bases map to TRBD2. From germline, CDR1 is MNHNS and CDR2 SASEGT. The CDR3 has 19 residues. With V trimmed by 4 bases and J by 0 bases, 6 bases remained unmatched. The CDR3 coding sequence is TGTGCCAGCAGTGCGCGGACTAGCGGGGGGGTTGCGAACACCGGGGAGCTGTTTTTT. Encoded protein: CASSARTSGGVANTGELFF.

The chain couples TRBV5-1 to TRBJ2-3; D perhaps matches TRBD2 (6 bases). The CDR3 runs to 15 residues. V was trimmed by 0 bases and J by 5 bases, leaving 13 bases between them. Germline V gives CDR1 SGHRS, CDR2 YFSETQ. CDR3 sequence: CASSLEGGTVDTQYF. The CDR3 DNA is TGCGCCAGCAGCTTGGAGGGCGGGACGGTAGATACGCAGTATTTT.

This sequence joins TRBV5-1 and TRBJ2-7; 12 bases fit TRBD2. From germline, CDR1 is SGHRS and CDR2 YFSETQ. After removal of 0 bases from V and 5 bases from J, the junction contained 3 bases not matched to a gene. The CDR3 runs to 15 residues. The CDR3 DNA reads as TGCGCCAGCAGCTTGGAGGGACTAGCGGGCCACGAGCAGTACTTC. This translates into CASSLEGLAGHEQYF.

The CDR3 DNA follows: TGTGCCAGCAGCAAAGGCCGGAGAGGCCAAAGCTCCTACAATGAGCAGTTCTTC. As protein: CASSKGRRGQSSYNEQFF. The chain links TRBV21-1 to TRBJ2-1; the table's D gene call, TRBD2, was not cross checked with the DNA. TRBV21-1 constitutes a pseudogene. CDR3 length equals 18 residues.

Regarding this clone: Other DNA variants within this sample encode the same CDR3. CDR3 bases: TGTGCCAGCAGCGTAGAAGGGGGGGCAAATGAAAAACTGTTTTTT. Its translation: CASSVEGGANEKLFF. The V call is TRBV9, the J call TRBJ1-4, with D tentatively TRBD1 (6 bases). The V gene lost 0 bases and the J gene lost 5 bases, with 11 bases spanning the gap. Germline V gene data show CDR1 as SGDLS and CDR2 as YYNGEE. This CDR3 region has 15 residues.